These T cell receptor beta chains were read from a single sample in a study of identical twins. TCRdb recomputed calls from the 5' RACE reads with MiXCR, one row per CDR3 protein. This table holds about 290,000 distinct CDR3 sequences, less than 9.5% found once. The same specimen was also included in a second study, on yellow fever vaccine responses in identical twins.

The source material was CD8+ T cells sorted from blood. Every receptor here comes from a woman between 18 and 29 years old in good health. Each CDR3 is given with its conserved first and last residue. The D gene is left open where the match is weak.

v_gene	d_gene	CDR3aa
TRBV18	TRBD2	CASSPPGLARDEQFF
TRBV9	NA	CASSGHTIRETTEAFF
TRBV5-6	NA	CASRLTSSYNEQFF
TRBV6-5	NA	CASSLAPGPNQPQHF
TRBV4-1	NA	CASSQAGRIGSYEQYF
TRBV20-1	NA	CSARDLFLSSGPNEQFF
TRBV27	NA	CASSIGGSSPLHF
TRBV28	NA	CASSLSRQSPSTDTQYF
TRBV20-1	TRBD2	CSARGLGLALYNEQFF
TRBV5-6	TRBD2	CASSLGREEWGTDTQYF
TRBV9	NA	CASSVTRGETQYF
TRBV10-2	NA	CASSESRFDSYNEQFF
TRBV24-1	NA	CATSEGDYEQYF
TRBV20-1	TRBD2	CSARNLAGPSYEQYF
TRBV28	TRBD1	CASKVGTEETQYF
TRBV6-2/TRBV6-3	NA	CASIGLGTDTQYF
TRBV7-2	NA	CASSLGVTSTDTQYF
TRBV7-9	NA	CASSHDSSGYGYTF
TRBV2	NA	CASSEALQGINEKLFF
TRBV7-8	NA	CASSTTGGANEKLFF
TRBV12-3/TRBV12-4	NA	CASRAGNSNQPQHF
TRBV7-2	TRBD2	CASSWTSGEYEQYF
TRBV5-5	NA	CASSWTMGDYGYTF
TRBV12-3/TRBV12-4	TRBD1	CASAPEGTGGLTQYF
TRBV29-1	TRBD2	CSVEPRGRPSYNEQFF
TRBV7-8	TRBD2	CASSLVLAGGSTDTQYF
TRBV7-9	NA	CASSLWTDLDEQYF
TRBV11-2	NA	CASSFSWGEFYEQYF
TRBV3-1	NA	CASSQVAGSVHEQFF